The 3 T cell receptor beta chains below all came from one sample that was sequenced in a study of shared clonotypes between healthy human individuals. Only in-frame clones appear in the TCRdb table, and some are missing; sequencing was by immunoSEQ multiplex PCR. The sample carries 2 million to 2.5 million clones, almost 96% recorded once. The sequencing sample was made of naive CD4+ T cells sorted from blood. Sample subset: CD45RA+ positively selected. The receptor set was obtained from a man in his late teens or twenties in good health.

The V call is TRBV28, the J call TRBJ1-1; perhaps TRBD1 as D (6 bases). The CDR3 length is 14 residues. V shed 7 bases and J shed 4 bases, with 16 bases lying between them. The germline V gene encodes CDR1 MDHEN and CDR2 SYDVKM. The CDR3 nucleotides are TGTGCCAGCACCCCCAGGGCAGGGGTCACTGAAGCTTTCTTT. This gives the protein CASTPRAGVTEAFF.

The V call is TRBV11-3, the J call TRBJ2-1; D is undetermined. The CDR3 runs to 13 residues. With 5 bases removed from V and 4 bases from J, the gap between germline ends came to 9 bases. The germline V gene has CDR1 SGHNT and CDR2 YENEEA. The CDR3 DNA reads as TGTGCCAGCAGCCGCGGCCCGTACAATGAGCAGTTCTTC. Translated, it gives CASSRGPYNEQFF.

This clone has just one count. The same CDR3 arises from other DNA sequences in this sample as well. The chain is built from TRBV5-1 and TRBJ1-1, with a weak D call TRBD1 (5 bases). The CDR3 is 14 amino acids. Germline V lookup: CDR1 SGHRS, CDR2 YFSETQ. The V and J ends lost 4 bases and 4 bases respectively, with 14 bases between them. CDR3 coding DNA: TGCGCCAGCAGCCCCCAGGGAGGGGTCACTGAAGCTTTCTTT. This encodes CASSPQGGVTEAFF.